One TCR beta chain is described in this entry. Its matching antigen is unknown. In replicate PCRs of sorted subsets, roughly 200 ng DNA, tens of thousands of T cell genomes, was used. Libraries were prepared by immunoSEQ multiplex PCR; TCRdb keeps only in-frame clonotypes and omits some of them. Among about 2,100,000 clones listed, about 92% were seen once. CD8 cells regarded as naive lacked CD45RO, were positively chosen for CCR7, and omitted terminally differentiated effector memory CD45RA+ cells. The V gene's germline CDR1 is MNHEY and CDR2 SMNVEV (reference sequence). The length of the CDR3 is 14 residues. V lost 4 bases to trimming and J lost 6 bases; unmatched junction nucleotides: 7. The source of the sample is a study of shared clonotypes between healthy human individuals. Across the whole study: Ranging from 18 to 49 in age, donors were a couple of women and a few men. General study findings and limits: Clonotypes which were not shared had lower generation probabilities than clonotypes that all four donors shared. Despite large depth, sorted-subset datasets appeared incompletely sequenced.

This receptor was obtained from a man aged 18 to 29 in good health. Some clones in this sample may be carry-over from other donors' samples. Sequenced sample: naive CD8+ T cells from PBMCs. The rearrangement joins TRBV27 to TRBJ2-7; 9 bases align to TRBD1. CDR3 nucleotides: TGTGCCAGCAGTTCCTGGGACAGGGTTGGCGAGCAGTACTTC. The encoded protein is CASSSWDRVGEQYF.